The 24 T cell receptor beta chains below were found in one sample sequenced in a study of shared clonotypes between healthy human individuals. Only CD45RO-negative cells positively selected for CCR7 counted as naive CD8 cells, so terminally differentiated effector memory CD45RA+ cells were excluded. The assay was immunoSEQ multiplex PCR, and TCRdb's table has in-frame clones only and misses some. The data contain under 850,000 clones, around 93% of them singletons. The material sequenced was naive CD8+ T cells sorted from blood. The origin of the receptors is a man aged 30 to 39 in good health.

As to this clone: The identical CDR3 is also encoded by other nucleotide sequences in the sample. The gene calls are TRBV6-1 and TRBJ2-7; D unclear. V was clipped by 2 bases and J by 0 bases, with 5 bases between them. This CDR3 contains 13 residues. The V gene's germline CDR1 is MNHNS and CDR2 SASEGT. CDR3 coding DNA: TGTGCCAGCAGTGAAACAGTCTCCTACGAGCAGTACTTC. Translating it yields CASSETVSYEQYF.

This chain joins TRBV25-1 and TRBJ2-3; 10 bases are shared with TRBD1. This CDR3 is built from 16 residues. Germline V gives CDR1 MGHDK, CDR2 SYGVNS. V lost 4 bases, J lost 2 bases, and 6 bases stayed unmatched. The CDR3 nucleotides read TGTGCCAGCAGTGGCGACAGGGGGCGTATCACAGATACGCAGTATTTT. Its protein product is CASSGDRGRITDTQYF. Combining the CDR3 with reference TRBV25-1 and TRBJ2-3 gives the whole variable domain EADIYQTPRYLVIGTGKKITLECSQTMGHDKMYWYQQDPGMELHLIHYSYGVNSTEKGDLSSESTVSRIRTEHFPLTLESARPSHTSQYLCASSGDRGRITDTQYFGPGTRLTVL.

This clone came up once. This sequence joins TRBV5-6 and TRBJ2-1; 9 positions match TRBD1. CDR1 is SGHDT and CDR2 is YYEEEE in the germline V gene. V shed 4 bases, J shed 6 bases, and the junction held 8 bases outside the gene matches. The CDR3 is 15 amino acids. DNA for the CDR3: TGTGCCAGCAGCCCCTCGGGGGGACAGGGCAATGAGCAGTTCTTC. Amino acid sequence: CASSPSGGQGNEQFF.

The chain links TRBV5-1 to TRBJ2-7, with D unclear. V was trimmed by 0 bases and J by 3 bases, leaving 10 bases between them. The CDR3 extends over 14 amino acids. CDR1 and CDR2 (germline): SGHRS, YFSETQ. CDR3 bases: TGCGCCAGCAGCTTGGAGGGCTGGGGCTACGAGCAGTACTTC. Translating gives CASSLEGWGYEQYF.

This clone occurred once. V usage is TRBV6-5 and J usage is TRBJ2-7; D assignment may be TRBD1 or TRBD2 (5 bases each). Per germline, CDR1 MNHEY and CDR2 SVGAGI. CDR3 length equals 14 residues. V was pared by 0 bases and J by 7 bases, with 13 bases between. The CDR3 nucleotides are TGTGCCAGCAGTTACTCGTCACCAGGGAGAGAGCAGTACTTC. This sequence encodes CASSYSSPGREQYF.

The chain couples TRBV6-1 to TRBJ1-2; no definite D call. Germline loops: CDR1 MNHNS, CDR2 SASEGT. There are 13 residues in the CDR3. The ends were cut back, 6 bases at V and 2 bases at J, with 10 bases in the middle. The CDR3: CASRPPRNYGYTF. The CDR3, as DNA: TGTGCCAGCAGACCCCCACGGAACTATGGCTACACCTTC.

The rearrangement links TRBV14 to TRBJ2-5; maybe TRBD2 (6 bases). CDR1 and CDR2 from the germline V gene are SGHDN and FVKESK. The CDR3 contains 17 residues. V was shortened by 1 base and J by 5 bases, with 20 bases between the two germline ends. The CDR3, as DNA: TGTGCCAGCAGCCAAGTAGCTAGGAGGGCAGGGTCGGAGACCCAGTACTTC. Its protein is CASSQVARRAGSETQYF.

This clone turned up a few times. The chain joins TRBV2 to TRBJ2-3; tentative D call: TRBD1 (6 bases). The CDR3 runs to 14 residues. The ends were cut back, 6 bases at V and 3 bases at J, with 13 bases in the middle. CDR1 is SNHLY and CDR2 is FYNNEI in the germline V gene. CDR3 sequence reads: CASRYPRGTDTQYF. CDR3 sequence (DNA): TGTGCCAGCAGATACCCCAGGGGAACAGATACGCAGTATTTT.

This sequence joins TRBV29-1 and TRBJ2-7; the D gene is possibly TRBD1 (7 bases). V lost 4 bases and J 3 bases, leaving 13 bases between the germline ends. The CDR3 covers 13 residues. CDR1 and CDR2 (germline): SQVTM, ANQGSEA. The CDR3: CSVARDSIYEQYF. In nucleotides, the CDR3 is TGCAGCGTTGCGCGGGACAGCATCTACGAGCAGTACTTC.

In this sample, this clone turned up once. Different DNA sequences within this sample yield the same CDR3. The chain is built from TRBV7-9 and TRBJ2-7, with D perhaps given as TRBD1 or TRBD2 (5 bases each). Germline V gene data show CDR1 as SEHNR and CDR2 as FQNEAQ (reference sequence). The length of the CDR3 is 14 residues. The V end lost 5 bases, the J end lost 0 bases, and 11 bases lay between the germline ends. CDR3 in amino acids: CASSPGTVSYEQYF. Written as DNA, the CDR3 is TGTGCCAGCAGCCCCGGGACGGTCTCCTACGAGCAGTACTTC.

This chain uses TRBV15 with TRBJ2-1, with 8 nucleotides matching TRBD1. The CDR3 sequence is 16 residues long. Trimming cost V 3 bases and J 1 base; bases outside gene matches: 5. Germline V gene data show CDR1 as LNHNV and CDR2 as YYDKDF (reference sequence). CDR3 loop: CATSSLQGGSYNEQFF. The CDR3 DNA is TGTGCCACCAGCAGTTTACAGGGGGGATCCTACAATGAGCAGTTCTTC.

This clone was counted once. The V gene is TRBV6-5, the J gene TRBJ2-2; D gene unclear. CDR3 length equals 15 residues. V was clipped by 2 bases and J by 4 bases, with 11 bases between them. Looked up from germline, CDR1 is MNHEY and CDR2 is SVGAGI. The CDR3 protein is CASSYHVGATGELFF. In nucleotides, the CDR3 is TGTGCCAGCAGTTACCATGTGGGCGCCACCGGGGAGCTGTTTTTT.

The rearrangement joins TRBV5-1 to TRBJ1-2; D unclear. Germline lookup yields CDR1 SGHRS and CDR2 YFSETQ. V lost 8 bases to trimming and J lost 4 bases, with 15 bases between them. The CDR3 runs 13 residues. The CDR3 DNA is TGCGCCAGTAGACATGAGAGGGCCTATGGCTACACCTTC. It translates to CASRHERAYGYTF.

This chain joins TRBV28 and TRBJ2-3; 7 nucleotides agree with TRBD2. The CDR3 totals 17 residues. The V and J ends lost 4 bases and 2 bases, in that order; junction bases with no gene match: 12. Germline V CDR1 and CDR2: MDHEN, SYDVKM. The DNA for the CDR3 is TGTGCCAGCAGTTCCGAGGTCGGGGGGATAATCACAGATACGCAGTATTTT. Its translation: CASSSEVGGIITDTQYF.

The V and J genes are TRBV7-6 and TRBJ2-1, with 13 bases identical to TRBD2. Trimming removed 5 bases from V and 7 bases from J; junction bases left unmatched: 5. The CDR3 runs 15 residues. Per germline, CDR1 SGHVS and CDR2 FNYEAQ. The CDR3 loop reads CASSAGTSGINEQFF. CDR3 in DNA: TGTGCCAGCAGCGCAGGGACTAGCGGGATAAATGAGCAGTTCTTC.

The chain recombines TRBV27 with TRBJ2-3, with unresolved D. Trimming cost V 7 bases and J 4 bases, with 6 bases left between them. This CDR3 comprises 11 residues. The germline gives CDR1 MNHEY, CDR2 SMNVEV (reference sequence). CDR3 coding DNA: TGTGCCAGCATTTCGCCAGATACGCAGTATTTT. It yields the protein CASISPDTQYF.

The rearrangement joins TRBV19 to TRBJ2-1; maybe TRBD2 (6 bases). CDR3 length: 14 amino acids. V was shortened by 3 bases and J by 4 bases, with 10 bases between the two germline ends. The germline V gene encodes CDR1 LNHDA and CDR2 SQIVND (reference sequence). The CDR3 sequence: CASSILGTYNEQFF. In nucleotides, the CDR3 is TGTGCCAGTAGTATTCTCGGGACTTACAATGAGCAGTTCTTC.

The J gene is TRBJ2-2, the V gene TRBV7-9; D ambiguous. The length of the CDR3 is 12 residues. Germline values: CDR1 SEHNR, CDR2 FQNEAQ (reference sequence). The V end was cut by 7 bases, the J end by 2 bases, with 5 bases between. In DNA form, the CDR3 reads TGTGCCAGCATCGGAAACACCGGGGAGCTGTTTTTT. Its protein product is CASIGNTGELFF.

This chain uses TRBV28 with TRBJ2-2; 8 bases agree with TRBD1. Trimming removed 3 bases from V and 4 bases from J; junction bases left unmatched: 4. CDR1 and CDR2 (germline): MDHEN, SYDVKM. The CDR3 is made up of 15 amino acids. CDR3 in amino acids: CASSFSRGLTGELFF. CDR3 coding DNA: TGTGCCAGCAGTTTTTCCAGGGGGCTCACCGGGGAGCTGTTTTTT.

This chain uses TRBV28 with TRBJ1-1, with TRBD1 matching over 7 bases. The CDR3 totals 13 residues. Germline V gene data show CDR1 as MDHEN and CDR2 as SYDVKM. The junction had 3 bases not matched to a gene; V was cut back by 5 bases and J by 3 bases. CDR3 sequence: CASSLTGDTEAFF. In DNA, the CDR3 is TGTGCCAGCAGTCTTACAGGGGACACTGAAGCTTTCTTT.

The chain uses TRBV7-9 and TRBJ2-5; D is perhaps TRBD1 (5 bases). Trimming stripped 2 bases from V and 3 bases from J, with 7 bases between. The CDR3 sequence is 13 residues long. The V gene's germline CDR1 is SEHNR and CDR2 FQNEAQ (reference sequence). CDR3 coding DNA: TGTGCCAGCAGCTTAAGCAGGGAAGAGACCCAGTACTTC. Translation gives CASSLSREETQYF. The variable domain in full, with the rest retrieved from reference TRBV7-9 and TRBJ2-5, is DTGVSQNPRHKITKRGQNVTFRCDPISEHNRLYWYRQTLGQGPEFLTYFQNEAQLEKSRLLSDRFSAERPKGSFSTLEIQRTEQGDSAMYLCASSLSREETQYFGPGTRLLVL.

The rearrangement joins TRBV11-2 to TRBJ2-1, with 7 bases lining up with TRBD2. The CDR3 has 15 residues. Germline V gives CDR1 SGHAT, CDR2 FQNNGV. V gave up 5 bases and J gave up 2 bases; unmatched junction bases: 6. Written as DNA, the CDR3 is TGTGCCAGCAGCCAGGGTAGCGGGCCCTACAATGAGCAGTTCTTC. Its protein is CASSQGSGPYNEQFF.

The V call is TRBV6-6, the J call TRBJ2-1, with D perhaps matching TRBD1 (5 bases). V lost 7 bases to trimming and J lost 5 bases, with 21 bases between them. Germline V lookup: CDR1 MNHNY, CDR2 SVGAGI (reference sequence). The length of the CDR3 is 16 residues. This chain's CDR3 is CASNLDRSRFNNEQFF. CDR3 nucleotides: TGTGCCAGCAATCTCGACAGAAGCAGATTCAACAATGAGCAGTTCTTC.

Concerning this clone itself: The same CDR3 can be traced to other DNA sequences in this sample. This chain connects TRBV5-4 to TRBJ1-1; 8 nucleotides match TRBD1. With 4 bases clipped from V and 0 bases from J, the junction kept 2 bases outside the gene matches. This CDR3 comprises 14 residues. Per germline, CDR1 SGHNT and CDR2 YYREEE (reference sequence). CDR3 protein: CASSRTGMNTEAFF. CDR3 DNA: TGTGCCAGCAGCAGGACAGGGATGAACACTGAAGCTTTCTTT. The full variable domain, rest sourced from reference TRBV5-4 and TRBJ1-1, is ETGVTQSPTHLIKTRGQQVTLRCSSQSGHNTVSWYQQALGQGPQFIFQYYREEENGRGNFPPRFSGLQFPNYSSELNVNALELDDSALYLCASSRTGMNTEAFFGQGTRLTVV.